This record concerns one T cell receptor (beta chain) sequence. Its specificity is not known. These data originate in a study of vaccination and CD4 T cells after COVID-19. V lost 6 bases and J 6 bases, leaving 18 bases between the germline ends. Germline values: CDR1 DFQATT, CDR2 SNEGSKA (reference sequence). CDR3 size: 13 residues. The Oncomine TCR Beta short-read assay was applied to DNA of cultured CD4+ T cells. MiXCR was run by TCRdb on the PCR reads, yielding one entry per CDR3 protein. Seen here are about 11,000 distinct CDR3 sequences, roughly half observed once, and the top ten hold roughly a tenth. Regarding treatment: approximately nine-day PBMC culture with coronavirus spike peptide pools or control peptides (ViraFEST assay).

The chain is built from TRBV20-1 and TRBJ2-7; D is unresolved. This sequence was found in a human donor who had recovered from COVID-19. What was sequenced was CD4+ T cells from blood, cultured in vitro. The CDR3 DNA follows: TGCAGTGCCCAAAAAGCCTATAGCCGCGAGCAGTACTTC. This codes for CSAQKAYSREQYF.